The T cell receptor beta chain under discussion was sequenced for a study of blood T cell repertoires in COVID-19. The CDR3 has 15 residues. V shed 2 bases, J shed 2 bases, and the junction held 5 bases outside the gene matches. Germline loops: CDR1 LGHDT, CDR2 YNNKEL (reference sequence). Only in-frame clones appear in the TCRdb table, and some are missing; sequencing was by immunoSEQ multiplex PCR. The top ten clones hold approximately 2% of a sample with approximately 240,000 clones, 75% to 95% of them seen once. The receptor's source is a woman younger than 35 who had recovered from COVID-19. The chain is built from TRBV3-1 (or the pseudogene TRBV3-2) and TRBJ1-2; TRBD1 matches at 7 bases. Sample: PBMCs or T cells enriched from blood (not recorded which). CDR3 amino acids: CASSQHQTGNYGYTF. CDR3 coding DNA: TGTGCCAGCAGCCAACACCAGACAGGGAACTATGGCTACACCTTC.